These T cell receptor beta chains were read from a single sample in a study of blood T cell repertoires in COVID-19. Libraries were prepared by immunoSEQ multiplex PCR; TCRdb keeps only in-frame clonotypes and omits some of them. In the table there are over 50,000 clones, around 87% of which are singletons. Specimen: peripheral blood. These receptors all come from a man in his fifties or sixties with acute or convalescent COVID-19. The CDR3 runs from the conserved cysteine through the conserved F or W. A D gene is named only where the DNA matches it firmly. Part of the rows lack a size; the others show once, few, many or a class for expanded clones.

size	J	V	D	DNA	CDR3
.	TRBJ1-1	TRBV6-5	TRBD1	TGTGCCAGCAGGCTGACAGGGGTCCCTGAAGCTTTCTTT	CASRLTGVPEAFF
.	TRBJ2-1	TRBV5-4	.	TGTGCCAGCAGCTCCCCAGGGGTTGAGCAGTTCTTC	CASSSPGVEQFF
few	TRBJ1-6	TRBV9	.	TGTGCCAGCAGCGTAGAGGGGTCCTATAATTCACCCCTCCACTTT	CASSVEGSYNSPLHF
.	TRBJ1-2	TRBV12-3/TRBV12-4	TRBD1	TGTGCCACGACAGGGGGCAACTATGGCTACACCTTC	CATTGGNYGYTF
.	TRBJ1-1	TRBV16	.	TGTGCCAGCAGCCAATTGTCGGACAGATTGAACACTGAAGCTTTCTTT	CASSQLSDRLNTEAFF
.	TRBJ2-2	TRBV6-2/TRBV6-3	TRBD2	TGTGCCAGCACCCCCTGGGGCGGGGGGGTAGGCGGGGAGCTGTTTTTT	CASTPWGGGVGGELFF
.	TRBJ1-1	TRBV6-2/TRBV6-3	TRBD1	TGTGCCAGCAGTTACCGACAGGGGCAAGAGGACACTGAAGCTTTCTTT	CASSYRQGQEDTEAFF
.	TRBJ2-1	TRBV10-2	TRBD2	TGCGCCAGCAGTGAGGGACTAGCGGCGCTGGACGAGCAGTTCTTC	CASSEGLAALDEQFF
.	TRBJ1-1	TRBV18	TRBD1	TGTGCCAGCTCATTACAGGGGCTGATGAACACTGAAGCTTTCTTT	CASSLQGLMNTEAFF
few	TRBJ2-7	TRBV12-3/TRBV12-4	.	TGTGCCAGCAGCTGGGACAACGCTGAGCAGTACTTC	CASSWDNAEQYF
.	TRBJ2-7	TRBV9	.	TGTGCCAGCAGCGACGGGACTTATACCTACGAGCAGTACTTC	CASSDGTYTYEQYF
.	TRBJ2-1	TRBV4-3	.	TGCGCCAGCAGCCAATCAGGGATCCTATACAATGAGCAGTTCTTC	CASSQSGILYNEQFF